This TCR beta chain stems from a study of T-cell reconstitution after alpha-beta-depleted transplantation in children. Overall study results and limits: Elevated TCRbeta diversity at day 60 was traced, in some patients, to surviving recipient T cells and thymic progenitors. Hyperexpanded clones declined; after one year, newly produced T cells mostly supplied diversity.

This clonotype was counted between two and nine times. No antigen is known for it. Unique molecular identifiers were incorporated into the prepared TCRbeta library. TCRdb recomputed calls from the PCR reads with MiXCR, one row per CDR3 protein. The sample contains roughly 120,000 distinct CDR3 sequences, about 21% of which appear only once. The CDR3 covers 16 residues. Germline V gives CDR1 DFQATT, CDR2 SNEGSKA (reference sequence). V was cut by 2 bases and J by 8 bases, with 22 bases left in between. Sequenced here: PBMCs, mostly from graft donor cells, sampled 180 days after TCRalphabeta/CD19-depleted stem cell transplant. This chain joins TRBV20-1 and TRBJ2-1; D remains unclear. The sequence derives from a male patient between 2 and 10 years old who had a stem cell transplant for chronic granulomatous disease, so the T cells may come from the graft donor. CDR3: CSARLPIASPSDEQFF. DNA of the CDR3: TGCAGTGCTAGACTCCCTATTGCTAGTCCGTCCGATGAGCAGTTCTTC.